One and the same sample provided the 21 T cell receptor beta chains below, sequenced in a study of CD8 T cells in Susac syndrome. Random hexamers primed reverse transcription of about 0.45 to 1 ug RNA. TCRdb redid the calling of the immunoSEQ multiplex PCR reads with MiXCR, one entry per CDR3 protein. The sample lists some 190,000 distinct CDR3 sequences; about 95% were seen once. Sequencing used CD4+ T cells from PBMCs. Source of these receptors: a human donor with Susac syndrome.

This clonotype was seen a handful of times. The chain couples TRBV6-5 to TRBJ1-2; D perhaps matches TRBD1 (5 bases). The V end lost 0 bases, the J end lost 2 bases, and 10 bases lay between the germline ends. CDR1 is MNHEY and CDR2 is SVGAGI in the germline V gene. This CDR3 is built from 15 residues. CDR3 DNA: TGTGCCAGCAGTTACTCAGGGGCAGGGAACTATGGCTACACCTTC. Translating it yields CASSYSGAGNYGYTF.

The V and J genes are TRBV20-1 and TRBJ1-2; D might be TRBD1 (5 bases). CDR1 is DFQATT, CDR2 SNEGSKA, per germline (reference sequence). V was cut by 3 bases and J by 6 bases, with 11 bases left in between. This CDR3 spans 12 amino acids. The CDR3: CSARTGTDGYTF. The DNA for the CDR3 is TGCAGTGCTAGGACCGGGACGGATGGCTACACCTTC.

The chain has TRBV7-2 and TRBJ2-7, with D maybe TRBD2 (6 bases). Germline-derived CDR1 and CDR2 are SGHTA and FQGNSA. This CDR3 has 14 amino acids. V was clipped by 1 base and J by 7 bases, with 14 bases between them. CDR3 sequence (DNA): TGTGCCAGCAGCTTAGTGGAGGGAGTGAGGGAGCAGTACTTC. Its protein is CASSLVEGVREQYF.

The CDR3 sequence is CSALGLPVSDTQYF. CDR3 bases: TGCAGTGCTCTGGGACTTCCCGTTTCGGATACGCAGTATTTT. This chain joins TRBV20-1 and TRBJ2-3; the D gene is possibly TRBD2 (6 bases). V was cut by 5 bases and J by 6 bases, with 18 bases left in between. Germline V lookup: CDR1 DFQATT, CDR2 SNEGSKA (reference sequence). There are 14 residues in the CDR3.

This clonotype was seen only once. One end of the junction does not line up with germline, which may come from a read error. The CDR3 spells CASSLGGSSGANVLTF. CDR3 coding DNA: TGTGCTAGCAGCTTGGGCGGGAGCTCTGGGGCCAACGTCCTGACTTTC. The chain combines TRBV7-7 with TRBJ2-6; 7 bases are shared with TRBD2. The CDR3 contains 16 residues. Germline V gives CDR1 SSHAT, CDR2 FNYEAQ (reference sequence).

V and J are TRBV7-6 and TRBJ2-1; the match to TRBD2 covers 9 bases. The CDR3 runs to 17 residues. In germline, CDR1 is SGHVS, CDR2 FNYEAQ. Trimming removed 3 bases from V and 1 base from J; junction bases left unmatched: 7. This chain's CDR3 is CASSFGTSSKSYNEQFF. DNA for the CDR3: TGTGCCAGCAGCTTCGGGACTAGCTCAAAATCCTACAATGAGCAGTTCTTC.

CDR3 sequence: CASSYWATRDEKLFF. The CDR3, as DNA: TGTGCCAGCAGTTATTGGGCCACTCGCGATGAAAAACTGTTTTTT. The chain recombines TRBV6-6 with TRBJ1-4; D gene uncertain. The CDR3 is 15 amino acids. Between the trimmed V and J ends, which lost 3 bases and 6 bases, there was a span of 14 bases. The germline V gene has CDR1 MNHNY and CDR2 SVGAGI (reference sequence).

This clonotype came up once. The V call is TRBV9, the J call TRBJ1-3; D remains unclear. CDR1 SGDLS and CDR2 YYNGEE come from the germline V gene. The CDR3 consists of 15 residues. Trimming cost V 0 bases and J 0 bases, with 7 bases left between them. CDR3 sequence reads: CASSVAEHSGNTIYF. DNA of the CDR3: TGTGCCAGCAGCGTAGCTGAGCACTCTGGAAACACCATATATTTT. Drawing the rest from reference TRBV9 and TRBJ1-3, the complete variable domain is DSGVTQTPKHLITATGQRVTLRCSPRSGDLSVYWYQQSLDQGLQFLIQYYNGEERAKGNILERFSAQQFPDLHSELNLSSLELGDSALYFCASSVAEHSGNTIYFGEGSWLTVV.

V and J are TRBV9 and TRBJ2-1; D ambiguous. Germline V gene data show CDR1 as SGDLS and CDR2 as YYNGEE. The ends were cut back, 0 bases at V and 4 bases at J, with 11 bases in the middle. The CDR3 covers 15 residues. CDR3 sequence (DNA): TGTGCCAGCAGCGTAGTCGCAACAGAGTACAATGAGCAGTTCTTC. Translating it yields CASSVVATEYNEQFF.

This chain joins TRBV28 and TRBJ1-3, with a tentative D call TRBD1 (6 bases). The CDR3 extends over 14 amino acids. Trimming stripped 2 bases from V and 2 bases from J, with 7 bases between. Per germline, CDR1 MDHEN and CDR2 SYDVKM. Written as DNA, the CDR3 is TGTGCCAGCAGTTTAGCAGGGGCTGGAAACACCATATATTTT. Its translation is CASSLAGAGNTIYF.

Here the CDR3 reads CASSYSKHTNSPLHF. The CDR3 DNA reads TGTGCCAGCAGTTACTCGAAACACACCAATTCACCCCTCCACTTT. The chain links TRBV6-5 to TRBJ1-6, with D unresolved. Per germline, CDR1 MNHEY and CDR2 SVGAGI. This CDR3 contains 15 residues. With 0 bases removed from V and 7 bases from J, the gap between germline ends came to 10 bases.

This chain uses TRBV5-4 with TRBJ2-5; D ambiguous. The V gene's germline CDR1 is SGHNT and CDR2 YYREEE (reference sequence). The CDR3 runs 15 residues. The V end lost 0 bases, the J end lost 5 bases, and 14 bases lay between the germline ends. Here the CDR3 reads CASSLVSGLGETQYF. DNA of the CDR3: TGTGCCAGCAGCTTGGTCTCGGGTTTAGGGGAGACCCAGTACTTC.

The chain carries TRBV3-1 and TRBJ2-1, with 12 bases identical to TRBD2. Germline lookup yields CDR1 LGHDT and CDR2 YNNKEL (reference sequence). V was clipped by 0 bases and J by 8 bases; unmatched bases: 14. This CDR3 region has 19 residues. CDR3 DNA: TGTGCCAGCAGCCAAGACCAAGCCCCACTAGCGGGGGGCTCTGATGAGCAGTTCTTC. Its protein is CASSQDQAPLAGGSDEQFF.

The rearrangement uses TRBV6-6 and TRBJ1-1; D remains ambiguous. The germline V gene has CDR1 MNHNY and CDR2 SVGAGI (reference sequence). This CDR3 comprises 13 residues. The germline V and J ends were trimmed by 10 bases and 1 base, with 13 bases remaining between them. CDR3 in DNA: TGTGCCACCTTGCGGGCGCAGAACACTGAAGCTTTCTTT. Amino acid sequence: CATLRAQNTEAFF.

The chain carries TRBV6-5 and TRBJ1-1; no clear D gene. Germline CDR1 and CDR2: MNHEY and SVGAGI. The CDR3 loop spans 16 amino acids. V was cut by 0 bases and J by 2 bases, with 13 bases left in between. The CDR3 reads CASSYSGRPSNTEAFF. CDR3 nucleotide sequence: TGTGCCAGCAGTTACTCTGGCAGGCCGAGCAACACTGAAGCTTTCTTT.

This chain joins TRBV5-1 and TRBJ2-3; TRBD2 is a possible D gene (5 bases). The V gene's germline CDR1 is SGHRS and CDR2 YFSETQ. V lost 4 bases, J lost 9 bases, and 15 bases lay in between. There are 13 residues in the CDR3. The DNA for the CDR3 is TGCGCCAGCAGCAAGGAGGCAGATGAGACGCAGTATTTT. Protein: CASSKEADETQYF. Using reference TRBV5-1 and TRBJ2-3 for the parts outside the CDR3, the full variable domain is KAGVTQTPRYLIKTRGQQVTLSCSPISGHRSVSWYQQTPGQGLQFLFEYFSETQRNKGNFPGRFSGRQFSNSRSEMNVSTLELGDSALYLCASSKEADETQYFGPGTRLTVL.

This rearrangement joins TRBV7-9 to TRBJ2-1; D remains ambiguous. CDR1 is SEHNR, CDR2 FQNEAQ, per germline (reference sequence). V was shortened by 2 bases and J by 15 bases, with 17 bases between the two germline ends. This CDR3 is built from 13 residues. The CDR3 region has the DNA TGTGCCAGCAGCTTAATGTCGGGCGAATGGCTGTTCTTC. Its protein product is CASSLMSGEWLFF.

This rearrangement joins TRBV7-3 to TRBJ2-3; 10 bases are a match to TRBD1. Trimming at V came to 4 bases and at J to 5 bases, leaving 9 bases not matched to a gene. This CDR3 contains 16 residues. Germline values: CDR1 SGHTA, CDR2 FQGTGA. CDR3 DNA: TGTGCCAGCAGCTCTCGTCGACAGGGGGCAAGAGATACGCAGTATTTT. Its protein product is CASSSRRQGARDTQYF. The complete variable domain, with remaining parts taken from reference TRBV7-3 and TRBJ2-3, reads GAGVSQTPSNKVTEKGKYVELRCDPISGHTALYWYRQSLGQGPEFLIYFQGTGAADDSGLPNDRFFAVRPEGSVSTLKIQRTERGDSAVYLCASSSRRQGARDTQYFGPGTRLTVL.

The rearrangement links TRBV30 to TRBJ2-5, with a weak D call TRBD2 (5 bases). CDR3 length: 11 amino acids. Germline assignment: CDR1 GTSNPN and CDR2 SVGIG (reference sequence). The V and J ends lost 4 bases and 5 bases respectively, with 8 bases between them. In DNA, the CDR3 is TGTGCCTGGACCCAGCGGGAGACCCAGTACTTC. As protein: CAWTQRETQYF. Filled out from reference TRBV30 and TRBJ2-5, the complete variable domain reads SQTIHQWPATLVQPVGSPLSLECTVEGTSNPNLYWYRQAAGRGLQLLFYSVGIGQISSEVPQNLSASRPQDRQFILSSKKLLLSDSGFYLCAWTQRETQYFGPGTRLLVL.

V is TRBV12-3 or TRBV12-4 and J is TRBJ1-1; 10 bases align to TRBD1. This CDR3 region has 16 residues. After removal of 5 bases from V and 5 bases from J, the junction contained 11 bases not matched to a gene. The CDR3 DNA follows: TGTGCCAGCAGTCAGAGGACAGGGGGAAGTACGACTGAAGCTTTCTTT. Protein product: CASSQRTGGSTTEAFF.

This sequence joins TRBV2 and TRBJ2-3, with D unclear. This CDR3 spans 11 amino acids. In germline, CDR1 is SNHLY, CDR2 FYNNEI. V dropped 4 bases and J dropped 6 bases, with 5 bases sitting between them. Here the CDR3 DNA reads TGTGCCAGCAGTGGTGGGGATACGCAGTATTTT. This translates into CASSGGDTQYF.